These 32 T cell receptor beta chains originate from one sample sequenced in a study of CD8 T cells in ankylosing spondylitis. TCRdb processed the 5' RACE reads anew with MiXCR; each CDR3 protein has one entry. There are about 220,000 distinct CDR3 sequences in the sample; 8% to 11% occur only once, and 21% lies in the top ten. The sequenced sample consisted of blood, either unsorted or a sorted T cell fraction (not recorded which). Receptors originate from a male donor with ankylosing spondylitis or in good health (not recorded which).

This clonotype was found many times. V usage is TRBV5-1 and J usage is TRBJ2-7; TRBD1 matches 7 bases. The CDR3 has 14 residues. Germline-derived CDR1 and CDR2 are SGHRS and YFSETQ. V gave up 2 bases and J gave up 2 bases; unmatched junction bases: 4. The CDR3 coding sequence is TGCGCCAGCAGCTTCGGGACAGACACCTACGAGCAGTACTTC. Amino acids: CASSFGTDTYEQYF.

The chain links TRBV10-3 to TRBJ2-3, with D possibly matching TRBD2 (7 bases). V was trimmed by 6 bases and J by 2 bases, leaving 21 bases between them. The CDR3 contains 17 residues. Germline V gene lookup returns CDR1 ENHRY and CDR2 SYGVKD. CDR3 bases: TGTGCCATCAGCTCGCCCGTGGGGGCGGGGGCCACAGATACGCAGTATTTT. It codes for CAISSPVGAGATDTQYF.

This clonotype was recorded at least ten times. CDR3 residues: CASRSLRLAGLWEQYF. The CDR3 bases are TGTGCCAGCAGGAGCCTCCGACTAGCGGGTTTATGGGAGCAGTACTTC. V is TRBV28 and J is TRBJ2-7, with 10 bases lining up with TRBD2. The J segment lost 7 bases and the V segment lost 6 bases, leaving 15 bases of the junction unmatched. The germline gives CDR1 MDHEN, CDR2 SYDVKM. The CDR3 is 16 amino acids.

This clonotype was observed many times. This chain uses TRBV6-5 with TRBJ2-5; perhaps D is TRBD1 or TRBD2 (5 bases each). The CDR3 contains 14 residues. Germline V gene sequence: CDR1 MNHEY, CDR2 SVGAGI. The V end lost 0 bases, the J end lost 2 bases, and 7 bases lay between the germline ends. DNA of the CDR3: TGTGCCAGCAGTTACTCGGGACCACAAGAGACCCAGTACTTC. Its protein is CASSYSGPQETQYF.

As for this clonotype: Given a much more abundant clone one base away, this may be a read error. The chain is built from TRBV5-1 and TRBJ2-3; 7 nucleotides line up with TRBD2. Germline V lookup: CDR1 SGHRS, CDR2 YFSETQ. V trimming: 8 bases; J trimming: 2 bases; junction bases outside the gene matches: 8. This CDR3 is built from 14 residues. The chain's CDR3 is CASNPSGATDTQYF. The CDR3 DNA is TGCGCCAGTAATCCGAGCGGGGCCACAGATACGCAGTATTTT.

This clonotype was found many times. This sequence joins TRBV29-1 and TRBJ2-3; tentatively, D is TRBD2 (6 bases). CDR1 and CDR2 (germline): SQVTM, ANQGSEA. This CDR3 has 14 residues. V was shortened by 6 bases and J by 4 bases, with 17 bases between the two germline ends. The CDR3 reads CSVRPLTSSDTQYF. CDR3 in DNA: TGCAGCGTCCGGCCCTTGACTAGTTCAGATACGCAGTATTTT.

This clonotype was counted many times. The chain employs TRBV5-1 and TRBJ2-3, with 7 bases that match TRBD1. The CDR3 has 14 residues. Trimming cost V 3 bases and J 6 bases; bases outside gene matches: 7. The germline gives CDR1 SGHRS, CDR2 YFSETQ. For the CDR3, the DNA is TGCGCCAGCAGCTCCAGGGGGACGCCGGATACGCAGTATTTT. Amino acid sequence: CASSSRGTPDTQYF.

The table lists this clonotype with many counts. The chain's CDR3 is CASSRGRTGDADTQYF. Here the CDR3 DNA reads TGTGCCAGCAGCAGAGGGAGGACAGGGGACGCAGATACGCAGTATTTT. The rearrangement uses TRBV7-8 and TRBJ2-3; TRBD1 agrees at 9 bases. The CDR3 length is 16 residues. Per the germline V gene, CDR1 is SGHVS and CDR2 is FQNEAQ. The V gene end was trimmed by 5 bases and the J gene end by 4 bases; junction bases not matched to a gene: 10.

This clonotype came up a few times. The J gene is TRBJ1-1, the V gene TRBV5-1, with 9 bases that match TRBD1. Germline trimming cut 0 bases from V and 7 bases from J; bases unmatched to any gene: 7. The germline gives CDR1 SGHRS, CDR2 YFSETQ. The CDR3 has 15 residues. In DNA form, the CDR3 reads TGCGCCAGCAGCTTGGACAGGGGGCGAATAAGTGAAGCTTTCTTT. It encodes CASSLDRGRISEAFF. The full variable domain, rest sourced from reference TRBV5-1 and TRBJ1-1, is KAGVTQTPRYLIKTRGQQVTLSCSPISGHRSVSWYQQTPGQGLQFLFEYFSETQRNKGNFPGRFSGRQFSNSRSEMNVSTLELGDSALYLCASSLDRGRISEAFFGQGTRLTVV.

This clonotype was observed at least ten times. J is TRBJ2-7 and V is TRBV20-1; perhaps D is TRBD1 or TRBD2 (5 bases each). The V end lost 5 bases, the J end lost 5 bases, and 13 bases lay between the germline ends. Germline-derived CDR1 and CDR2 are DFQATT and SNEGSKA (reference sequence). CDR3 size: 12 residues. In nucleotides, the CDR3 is TGCAGTGCTGATGGGACCCAGAACGAGCAGTACTTC. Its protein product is CSADGTQNEQYF.

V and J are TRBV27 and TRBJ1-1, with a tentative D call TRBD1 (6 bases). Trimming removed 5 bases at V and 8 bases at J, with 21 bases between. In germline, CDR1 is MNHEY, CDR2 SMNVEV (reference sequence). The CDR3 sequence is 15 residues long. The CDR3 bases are TGTGCCAGCAGTACATTAGTGGACAGCCACTTGGAAGCTTTCTTT. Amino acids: CASSTLVDSHLEAFF.

The CDR3 DNA follows: TGTGCCAGCAGCTTAGTTTCAACGGGCCGGGGGGAGCAGTTCTTC. It yields the protein CASSLVSTGRGEQFF. V is TRBV11-2 and J is TRBJ2-1; D perhaps matches TRBD2 (6 bases). The germline CDR1 and CDR2 sequences are SGHAT and FQNNGV. There are 15 residues in the CDR3. The germline V and J ends were trimmed by 1 base and 10 bases, with 17 bases remaining between them. Combining the CDR3 with reference TRBV11-2 and TRBJ2-1 gives the whole variable domain EAGVAQSPRYKIIEKRQSVAFWCNPISGHATLYWYQQILGQGPKLLIQFQNNGVVDDSQLPKDRFSAERLKGVDSTLKIQPAKLEDSAVYLCASSLVSTGRGEQFFGPGTRLTVL.

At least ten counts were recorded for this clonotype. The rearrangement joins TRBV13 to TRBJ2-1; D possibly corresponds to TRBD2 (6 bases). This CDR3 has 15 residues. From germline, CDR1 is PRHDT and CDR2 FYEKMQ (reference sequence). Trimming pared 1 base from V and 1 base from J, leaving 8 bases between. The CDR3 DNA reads TGTGCCAGCAGCTTAGTTGCGGGGTCCTACAATGAGCAGTTCTTC. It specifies CASSLVAGSYNEQFF.

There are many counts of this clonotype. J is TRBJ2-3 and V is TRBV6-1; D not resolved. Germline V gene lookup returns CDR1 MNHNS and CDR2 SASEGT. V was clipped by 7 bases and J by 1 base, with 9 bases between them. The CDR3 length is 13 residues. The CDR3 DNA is TGTGCCAGCACCAACATGGGCACAGATACGCAGTATTTT. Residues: CASTNMGTDTQYF.

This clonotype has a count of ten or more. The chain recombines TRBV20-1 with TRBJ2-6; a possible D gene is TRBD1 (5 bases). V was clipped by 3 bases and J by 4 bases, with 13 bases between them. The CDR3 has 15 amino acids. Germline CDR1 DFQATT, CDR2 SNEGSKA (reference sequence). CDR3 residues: CSASRTGRGANVLTF. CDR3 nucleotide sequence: TGCAGTGCTAGCCGAACAGGCCGCGGGGCCAACGTCCTGACTTTC.

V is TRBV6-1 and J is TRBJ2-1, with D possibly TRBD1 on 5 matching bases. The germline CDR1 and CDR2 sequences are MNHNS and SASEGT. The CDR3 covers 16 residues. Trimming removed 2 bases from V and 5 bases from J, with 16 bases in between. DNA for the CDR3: TGTGCCAGCAGTGAAATGTGGCAGGGTTACAACAATGAGCAGTTCTTC. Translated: CASSEMWQGYNNEQFF.

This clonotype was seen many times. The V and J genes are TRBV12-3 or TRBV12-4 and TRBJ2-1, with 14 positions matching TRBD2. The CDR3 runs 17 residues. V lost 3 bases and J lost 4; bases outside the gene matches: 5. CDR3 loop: CASSFGTSGGYYNEQFF. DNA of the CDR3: TGTGCCAGCAGTTTCGGGACTAGCGGGGGATATTACAATGAGCAGTTCTTC.

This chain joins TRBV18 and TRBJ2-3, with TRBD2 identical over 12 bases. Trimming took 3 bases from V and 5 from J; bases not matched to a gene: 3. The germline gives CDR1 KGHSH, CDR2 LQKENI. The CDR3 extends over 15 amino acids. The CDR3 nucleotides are TGTGCCAGCTCACCTGGACTAGCGGGGTTAGATACGCAGTATTTT. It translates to CASSPGLAGLDTQYF.

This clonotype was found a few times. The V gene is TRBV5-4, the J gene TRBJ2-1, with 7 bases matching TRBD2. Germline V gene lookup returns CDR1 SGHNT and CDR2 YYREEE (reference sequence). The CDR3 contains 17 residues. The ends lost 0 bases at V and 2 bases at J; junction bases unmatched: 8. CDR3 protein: CASSLVLGGGPYNEQFF. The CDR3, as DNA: TGTGCCAGCAGCTTGGTACTGGGGGGGGGTCCCTACAATGAGCAGTTCTTC.

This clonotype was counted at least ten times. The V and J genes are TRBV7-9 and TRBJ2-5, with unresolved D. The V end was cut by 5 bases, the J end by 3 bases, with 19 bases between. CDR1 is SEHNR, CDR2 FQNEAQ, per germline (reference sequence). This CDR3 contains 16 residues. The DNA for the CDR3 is TGTGCCAGCAGCGGCCGTTGGGGTGAAAACGAAGAGACCCAGTACTTC. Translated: CASSGRWGENEETQYF.

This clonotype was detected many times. CDR3 residues: CATSDLGRVGTDTQYF. CDR3 DNA: TGTGCCACCAGTGATTTGGGCAGGGTAGGGACAGATACGCAGTATTTT. V gene TRBV24-1 combines with J gene TRBJ2-3; D is possibly TRBD1 (5 bases). Germline V gene lookup returns CDR1 KGHDR and CDR2 SFDVKD. The CDR3 has 16 amino acids. V was pared by 0 bases and J by 3 bases, with 12 bases between.

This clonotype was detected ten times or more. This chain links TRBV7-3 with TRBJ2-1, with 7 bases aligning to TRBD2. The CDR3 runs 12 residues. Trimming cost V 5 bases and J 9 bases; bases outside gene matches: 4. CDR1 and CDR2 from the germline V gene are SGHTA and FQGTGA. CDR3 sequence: CASSPPGGEQFF. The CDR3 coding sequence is TGTGCCAGCAGCCCACCGGGGGGTGAGCAGTTCTTC.

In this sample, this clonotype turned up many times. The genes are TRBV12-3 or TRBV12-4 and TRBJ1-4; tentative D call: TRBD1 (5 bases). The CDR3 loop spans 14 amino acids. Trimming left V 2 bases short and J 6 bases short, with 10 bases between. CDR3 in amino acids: CASSLRFRDEKLFF. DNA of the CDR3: TGTGCCAGCAGTTTACGGTTCAGGGATGAAAAACTGTTTTTT.

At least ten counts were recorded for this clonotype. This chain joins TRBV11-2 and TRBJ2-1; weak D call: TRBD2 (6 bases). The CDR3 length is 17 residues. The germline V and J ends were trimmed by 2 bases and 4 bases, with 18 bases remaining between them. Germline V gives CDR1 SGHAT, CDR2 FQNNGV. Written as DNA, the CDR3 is TGTGCCAGCAGCTTAATATACGCTAGCGTGGGATACAATGAGCAGTTCTTC. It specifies CASSLIYASVGYNEQFF.

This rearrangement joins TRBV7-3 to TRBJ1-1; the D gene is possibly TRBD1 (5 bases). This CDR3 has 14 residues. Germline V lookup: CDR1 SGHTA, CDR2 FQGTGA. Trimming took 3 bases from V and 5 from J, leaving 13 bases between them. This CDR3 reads CASSLGPGGTEAFF. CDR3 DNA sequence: TGTGCCAGCAGCTTGGGACCGGGCGGTACTGAAGCTTTCTTT.

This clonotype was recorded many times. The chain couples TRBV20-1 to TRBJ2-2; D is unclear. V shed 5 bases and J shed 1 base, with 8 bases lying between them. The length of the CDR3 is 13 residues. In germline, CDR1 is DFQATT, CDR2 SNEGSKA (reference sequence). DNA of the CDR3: TGCAGTGCTCCCCGCGGGAACACCGGGGAGCTGTTTTTT. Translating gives CSAPRGNTGELFF.

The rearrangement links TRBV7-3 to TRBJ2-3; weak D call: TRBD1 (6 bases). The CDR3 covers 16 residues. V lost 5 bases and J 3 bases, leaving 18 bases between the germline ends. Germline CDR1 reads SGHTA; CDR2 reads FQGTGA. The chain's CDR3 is CASSIASGALTDTQYF. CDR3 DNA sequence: TGTGCCAGCAGCATTGCGTCAGGGGCTCTTACAGATACGCAGTATTTT. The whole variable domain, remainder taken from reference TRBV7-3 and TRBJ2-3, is GAGVSQTPSNKVTEKGKYVELRCDPISGHTALYWYRQSLGQGPEFLIYFQGTGAADDSGLPNDRFFAVRPEGSVSTLKIQRTERGDSAVYLCASSIASGALTDTQYFGPGTRLTVL.

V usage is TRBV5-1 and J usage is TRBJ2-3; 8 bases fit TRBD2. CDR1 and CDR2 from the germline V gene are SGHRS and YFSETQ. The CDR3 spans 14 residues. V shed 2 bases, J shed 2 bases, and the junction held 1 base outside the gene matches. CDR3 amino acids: CASSFSGDTDTQYF. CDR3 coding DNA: TGCGCCAGCAGCTTTAGCGGGGACACAGATACGCAGTATTTT. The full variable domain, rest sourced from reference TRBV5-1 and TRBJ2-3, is KAGVTQTPRYLIKTRGQQVTLSCSPISGHRSVSWYQQTPGQGLQFLFEYFSETQRNKGNFPGRFSGRQFSNSRSEMNVSTLELGDSALYLCASSFSGDTDTQYFGPGTRLTVL.

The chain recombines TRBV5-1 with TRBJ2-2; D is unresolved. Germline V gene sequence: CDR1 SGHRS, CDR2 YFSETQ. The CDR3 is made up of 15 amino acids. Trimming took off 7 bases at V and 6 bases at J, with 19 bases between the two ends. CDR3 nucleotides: TGCGCCAGCTCTTTGGGCAGAGACACATCCGGGGAGCTGTTTTTT. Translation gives CASSLGRDTSGELFF.

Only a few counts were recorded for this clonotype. As DNA, the CDR3 is TGTGCCAGCAGCCTCCAAGGGGCGGGGACACACTACGAGCAGTACTTC. It is translated as CASSLQGAGTHYEQYF. This chain uses TRBV3-1 with TRBJ2-7; D possibly matches TRBD1 or TRBD2 (6 bases each). Per the germline V gene, CDR1 is LGHDT and CDR2 is YNNKEL (reference sequence). The germline V and J ends were trimmed by 4 bases and 3 bases, with 19 bases remaining between them. This CDR3 is 16 amino acids long.

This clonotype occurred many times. DNA of the CDR3: TGTGCCAGCAGTTTAGGGCCAACAGGGGGCGTGGAGACCCAGTACTTC. The encoded protein is CASSLGPTGGVETQYF. V usage is TRBV12-3 or TRBV12-4 and J usage is TRBJ2-5, with TRBD1 identical over 9 bases. The ends lost 1 base at V and 5 bases at J; junction bases unmatched: 8. CDR3 length: 16 residues.

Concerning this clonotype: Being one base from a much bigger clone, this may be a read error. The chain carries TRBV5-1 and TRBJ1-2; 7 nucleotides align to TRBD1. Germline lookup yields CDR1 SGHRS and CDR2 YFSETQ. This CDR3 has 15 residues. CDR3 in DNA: TGCGCCAGCAGCTATGACAGGGATTCCAACTATGGCTACCCCTTC. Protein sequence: CASSYDRDSNYGYPF.